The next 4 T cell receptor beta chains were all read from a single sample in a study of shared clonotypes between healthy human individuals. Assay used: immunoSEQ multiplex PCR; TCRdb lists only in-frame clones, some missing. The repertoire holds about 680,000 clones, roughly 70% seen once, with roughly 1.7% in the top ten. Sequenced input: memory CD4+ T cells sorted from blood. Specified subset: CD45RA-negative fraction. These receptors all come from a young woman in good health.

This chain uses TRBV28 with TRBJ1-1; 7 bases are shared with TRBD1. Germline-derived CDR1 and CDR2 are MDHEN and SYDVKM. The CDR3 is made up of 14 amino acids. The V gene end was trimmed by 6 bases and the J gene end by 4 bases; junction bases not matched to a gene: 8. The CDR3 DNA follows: TGTGCCAGCAGGGTGGACAGGTGGGCCACTGAAGCTTTCTTT. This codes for CASRVDRWATEAFF.

The CDR3 spells CASSVYRTEDYGYTF. DNA of the CDR3: TGTGCCAGCAGCGTATACAGGACGGAGGATTATGGCTACACCTTC. The chain joins TRBV7-2 to TRBJ1-2; the D gene is possibly TRBD1 (5 bases). CDR1 and CDR2 (germline): SGHTA, FQGNSA. The CDR3 length is 15 residues. V lost 5 bases, J lost 5 bases, and 18 bases lay in between.

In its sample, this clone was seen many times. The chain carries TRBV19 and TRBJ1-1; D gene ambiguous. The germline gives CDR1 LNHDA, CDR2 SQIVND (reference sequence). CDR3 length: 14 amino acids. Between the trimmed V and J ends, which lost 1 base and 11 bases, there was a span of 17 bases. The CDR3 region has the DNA TGTGCCAGTAGTATAGGTTCCTTCCGCGATGTGGCTTTCTTT. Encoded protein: CASSIGSFRDVAFF.

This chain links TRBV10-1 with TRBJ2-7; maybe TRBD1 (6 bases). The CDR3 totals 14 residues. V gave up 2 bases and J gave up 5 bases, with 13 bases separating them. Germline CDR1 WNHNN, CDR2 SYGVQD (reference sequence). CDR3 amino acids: CASSEVQGSHEQYF. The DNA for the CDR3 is TGCGCCAGCAGTGAGGTACAGGGTAGCCACGAGCAGTACTTC.